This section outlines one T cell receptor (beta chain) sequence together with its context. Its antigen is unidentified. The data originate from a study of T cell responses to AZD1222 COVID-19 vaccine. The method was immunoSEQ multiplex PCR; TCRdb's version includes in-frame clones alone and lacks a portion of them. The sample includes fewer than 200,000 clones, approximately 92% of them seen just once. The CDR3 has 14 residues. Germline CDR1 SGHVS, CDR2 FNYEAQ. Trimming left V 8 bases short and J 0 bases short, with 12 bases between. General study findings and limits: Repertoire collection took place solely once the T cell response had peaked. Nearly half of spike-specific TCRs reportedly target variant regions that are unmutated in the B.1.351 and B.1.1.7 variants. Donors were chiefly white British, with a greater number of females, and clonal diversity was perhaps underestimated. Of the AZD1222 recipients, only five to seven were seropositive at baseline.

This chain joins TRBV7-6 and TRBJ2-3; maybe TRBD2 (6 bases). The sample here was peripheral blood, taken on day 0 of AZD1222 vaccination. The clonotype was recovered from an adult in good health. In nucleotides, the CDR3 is TGTGCCAGCCGCGAGGGGACTAGCACAGATACGCAGTATTTT. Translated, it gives CASREGTSTDTQYF.